The 7 T cell receptor beta chains given below trace back to one sample, sequenced in a study of cytomegalovirus exposure and HLA in healthy donors. A multiplex PCR was run with 60 Vbeta primers and 13 Jbeta primers. The assay was immunoSEQ multiplex PCR, and TCRdb's table has in-frame clones only and misses some. The table has 180,000 or so clones, roughly 80% seen once. The source material was PBMCs. These receptors were taken from a woman aged 40 to 50 in good health and CMV-seropositive.

CDR3 bases: TGTGCCAGCAGCTTACGGGTGGACTACGAGCAGTACTTC. The encoded protein is CASSLRVDYEQYF. The chain carries TRBV7-2 and TRBJ2-7; no definite D call. Per the germline V gene, CDR1 is SGHTA and CDR2 is FQGNSA. The CDR3 extends over 13 amino acids. V lost 2 bases, J lost 3 bases, and 8 bases lay in between.

This clone showed up just a few times. V is TRBV6-5 and J is TRBJ2-7; 10 nucleotides align to TRBD1. Germline loops: CDR1 MNHEY, CDR2 SVGAGI. The length of the CDR3 is 16 residues. With V trimmed by 1 base and J by 1 base, 4 bases remained unmatched. CDR3 region: CASSYFGQGVSYEQYF. Written as DNA, the CDR3 is TGTGCCAGCAGTTACTTTGGACAGGGGGTTTCCTACGAGCAGTACTTC.

The chain links TRBV7-2 to TRBJ1-1, with D possibly matching TRBD1 (6 bases). The CDR3 sequence is 13 residues long. V lost 4 bases, J lost 4 bases, and 10 bases lay in between. The germline gives CDR1 SGHTA, CDR2 FQGNSA. CDR3 coding DNA: TGTGCCAGCAGCTCTGTCAGGGGCACTGAAGCTTTCTTT. It specifies CASSSVRGTEAFF.

The count of this clone is one. The chain uses TRBV5-4 and TRBJ1-1; 7 nucleotides agree with TRBD1. The germline CDR1 and CDR2 sequences are SGHNT and YYREEE (reference sequence). This CDR3 spans 14 amino acids. Germline trimming cut 4 bases from V and 3 bases from J; bases unmatched to any gene: 6. CDR3 sequence (DNA): TGTGCCAGCAGCCGTGGGACAGAAGACACTGAAGCTTTCTTT. Protein: CASSRGTEDTEAFF.

The chain carries TRBV6-6 and TRBJ1-4, with 8 bases that match TRBD1. Germline-derived CDR1 and CDR2 are MNHNY and SVGAGI (reference sequence). The CDR3 consists of 14 residues. Unmatched junction bases numbered 2, after V lost 4 bases and J lost 4 bases. CDR3 in amino acids: CASSSTGGNEKLFF. CDR3 sequence (DNA): TGTGCCAGCAGTTCAACAGGGGGTAATGAAAAACTGTTTTTT.

For this clone: Other DNA sequences in this specimen translate into the identical CDR3. The J gene is TRBJ1-1, the V gene TRBV7-2; tentatively, D is TRBD1 (6 bases). Germline V gives CDR1 SGHTA, CDR2 FQGNSA. The CDR3 runs to 13 residues. Trimming removed 5 bases at V and 1 base at J, with 8 bases between. The CDR3 coding sequence is TGTGCCAGCAGCCTGGGACAGAACACTGAAGCTTTCTTT. Protein: CASSLGQNTEAFF. The whole variable domain, remainder taken from reference TRBV7-2 and TRBJ1-1, is GAGVSQSPSNKVTEKGKDVELRCDPISGHTALYWYRQSLGQGLEFLIYFQGNSAPDKSGLPSDRFSAERTGGSVSTLTIQRTQQEDSAVYLCASSLGQNTEAFFGQGTRLTVV.

The rearrangement links TRBV28 to TRBJ2-3; D is unclear. Germline V gives CDR1 MDHEN, CDR2 SYDVKM. V lost 5 bases to trimming and J lost 0 bases, with 6 bases between them. The CDR3 covers 13 residues. CDR3 in DNA: TGTGCCAGCAGTCCCACTAGCACAGATACGCAGTATTTT. This translates into CASSPTSTDTQYF. Drawing the rest from reference TRBV28 and TRBJ2-3, the complete variable domain is DVKVTQSSRYLVKRTGEKVFLECVQDMDHENMFWYRQDPGLGLRLIYFSYDVKMKEKGDIPEGYSVSREKKERFSLILESASTNQTSMYLCASSPTSTDTQYFGPGTRLTVL.